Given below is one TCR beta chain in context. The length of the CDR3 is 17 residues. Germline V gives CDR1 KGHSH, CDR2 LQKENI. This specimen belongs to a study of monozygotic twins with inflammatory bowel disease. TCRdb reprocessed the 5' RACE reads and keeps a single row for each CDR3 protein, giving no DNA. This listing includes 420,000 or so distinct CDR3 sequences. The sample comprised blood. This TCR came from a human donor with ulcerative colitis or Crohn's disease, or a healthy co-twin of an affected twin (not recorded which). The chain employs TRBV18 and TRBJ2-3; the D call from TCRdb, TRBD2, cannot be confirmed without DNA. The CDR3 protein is CASSPRRGPTQIATQYF.